This entry features one T cell receptor beta chain sequence. Its target is not known. This specimen belongs to a study of cytotoxic CD8 clonotypes in ibrutinib-treated CLL. About the study: Response samples were taken after a median roughly twelve months of treatment, range 6 to 36.

Points from the study as a whole: Once treatment began, public clonotypes, which were uncommon, contracted or stayed stable.

The V end lost 5 bases, the J end lost 3 bases, and 13 bases lay between the germline ends. Germline loops: CDR1 SEHNR, CDR2 FQNEAQ (reference sequence). This CDR3 region has 14 residues. Depth targeted 1 in 200,000 to 1 in 1 million T cells, averaging 10x coverage per clonotype. The data were produced by immunoSEQ multiplex PCR, yet TCRdb's version contains in-frame clones alone and is incomplete. Seen here are some 98,000 clones, approximately 78% observed once, and the top ten hold about 32%. The clonotype comes from a human donor with chronic lymphocytic leukemia. The input for sequencing was PBMCs, taken after 12 months of ibrutinib treatment. The J gene is TRBJ1-1, the V gene TRBV7-9; TRBD1 might be the D (5 bases). The CDR3 is CASSPGGGDTEAFF. The CDR3 DNA reads as TGTGCCAGCAGCCCGGGCGGGGGGGACACTGAAGCTTTCTTT.